Listed below are T cell receptor beta chains from one sample, sequenced in a study of CXCR3-negative and CXCR3-positive naive CD8 T cells. TCRdb re-called the 5' RACE reads, yielding one record per CDR3 amino acid sequence without DNA. The listing contains around 130,000 distinct CDR3 sequences. The specimen sequenced was naive CXCR3+ CD8+ T cells from blood. The receptors shown here come from a human donor in good health. Some clones in this sample may be carry-over from other donors' samples. Both conserved end residues are part of each CDR3.

V	J	CDR3
TRBV7-6	TRBJ2-7	CASSLGDRGGYEQYF
TRBV7-9	TRBJ2-7	CASSLGNRAEQYF
TRBV13	TRBJ2-7	CATEETRFYEQYF
TRBV11-2	TRBJ2-7	CASSLEASGGPYEQYF
TRBV5-1	TRBJ2-1	CASSSFTGYNEQFF
TRBV12-5	TRBJ1-5	CASGEGGGSLSNQPQHF
TRBV29-1	TRBJ2-3	CSVIGPPTDTQYF
TRBV20-1	TRBJ1-5	CSARPTGTYSNQPQHF
TRBV29-1	TRBJ2-1	CSGTTGTSGGRFSYNEQFF
TRBV7-9	TRBJ2-7	CASSLSREATYEQYF
TRBV28	TRBJ1-5	CASSFAGMNQPQHF
TRBV28	TRBJ2-7	CASSRRRGQGPYEQYF
TRBV7-9	TRBJ1-1	CASQTFQGSTEAFF
TRBV7-8	TRBJ1-1	CASSFASTEAFF
TRBV20-1	TRBJ1-1	CSAPRAGSTEAFF
TRBV25-1	TRBJ2-7	CASSIGLGTYEQYF
TRBV13	TRBJ1-6	CATRQGPNSPLHF
TRBV12-3/TRBV12-4	TRBJ2-1	CASSFSGDEQFF
TRBV12-3/TRBV12-4	TRBJ1-5	CASSLMDSNQPQHF
TRBV7-9	TRBJ2-7	CASSSTCESPYEQYF
TRBV5-1	TRBJ2-2	CASSLELAANTGELFF
TRBV7-9	TRBJ1-2	CASSQGGRGYGYTF
TRBV7-9	TRBJ1-1	CASSRQVMNTEAFF
TRBV4-3	TRBJ2-7	CASSPSPGPSYEQYF
TRBV6-5	TRBJ2-7	CASSPGEASEQYF
TRBV6-1	TRBJ2-4	CASMEGKNIQYF
TRBV28	TRBJ2-5	CASSLAGLAVGLSETQYF
TRBV29-1	TRBJ2-1	CSVEAGAGNEQFF
TRBV7-2	TRBJ1-2	CASSLDQTANYGYTF
TRBV4-3	TRBJ1-1	CASSPLGQDVITEAFF
TRBV7-2	TRBJ1-1	CASSLVVGTGLGMNTEAFF
TRBV19	TRBJ1-1	CASSSQGGLTEAFF
TRBV20-1	TRBJ2-2	CSAERKTSAGNTGELFF
TRBV5-1	TRBJ2-1	CARDLRKPKQGLRDEQFF
TRBV6-6	TRBJ2-3	CASSPPLLAGSSTDTQYF
TRBV6-2/TRBV6-3	TRBJ2-1	CASIDIQGNEQFF
TRBV29-1	TRBJ2-7	CSVDARGYSYEQYF
TRBV7-6	TRBJ2-7	CASSLALSGKGGEQYF
TRBV7-9	TRBJ1-1	CASRKIVEAEAFF
TRBV7-9	TRBJ1-6	CASSLPYNSPLHF
TRBV28	TRBJ2-2	CASSLWRELSGELFF
TRBV7-2	TRBJ1-4	CASSPWATNEKLFF
TRBV12-3/TRBV12-4	TRBJ1-5	CASSPISNQPQHF
TRBV27	TRBJ2-7	CASSSEFQSYEQYF
TRBV11-2	TRBJ2-2	CASSLAAGMNTGELFF
TRBV29-1	TRBJ2-5	CSVEDGKGLEETQYF
TRBV6-7	TRBJ1-1	CASSYSRTDLNTEAFF
TRBV29-1	TRBJ2-7	CSVAGEGSRYEQYF
TRBV19	TRBJ2-1	CATRVQRGGGNEQFF
TRBV12-3/TRBV12-4	TRBJ2-1	CASSHPGQGKNEQFF